This T cell receptor (beta chain) was sequenced during a study of OX40 agonist ivuxolimab in advanced cancers. Regarding the complete study: The costimulatory receptor OX40 (CD134) was targeted by ivuxolimab, a fully human IgG2 agonistic monoclonal antibody. Intravenous ivuxolimab was administered to patients every 2 weeks at six dose levels: 0.01, 0.1, 0.3, 1.5, 3 and 10 mg/kg. Peripheral TCRbeta sequencing aimed to test whether ivuxolimab altered TCR sequence diversity and caused clonal T-cell expansion. The monotherapy dose-escalation portion (N ≈ 52 patients) of the phase I ivuxolimab trial is reported in the paper. Patients were allowed to have had prior anti-PD-1, anti-PD-L1 or anti-CTLA-4 therapy, and 40% of the dose-escalation patients had been treated with checkpoint inhibitors. Partial responses occurred in three dose-escalation patients: two with cutaneous melanoma and one with hepatocellular carcinoma. In the dose-escalation cohort, around four fifths of patients were male, and the mean age was 60 years with a range of about 20 to 79. Among the 50 to 55 dose-escalation patients, around 20 had hepatocellular carcinoma, about 15 melanoma, 9 renal cell carcinoma and 9 head and neck cancer.

For sequencing of the TCRbeta CDR3 region, genomic DNA was extracted from the sorted cells. The immunoSEQ Assay was used for sequencing of TCRbeta CDR3 regions. Not all clones reach the TCRdb copy of this immuneACCESS table, which keeps in-frame sequences only. Checked studies attribute under half of the gap to unresolved V genes and leave the rest unexplained. Present in this sample are roughly 82,000 clones, around 92% of which were seen just once. Of the sample, 10% falls within the top ten clones. For this clone: Its antigen target is currently unknown. Base qualities were left out, and no much larger clone turns up one base away.

Beyond this particular receptor, the publication reports: Low levels of normalized T-cell clonal expansion were also seen in some patients who did not respond. In partial responders in the 0.1-3.0 mg/kg groups, normalized peripheral clonal expansion was found to be among the lowest, especially among CD8+ T cells. Which antigens the clonally expanded peripheral T cells were specific for was not determined. At doses of 0.1 to 3.0 mg/kg, clonal expansion of both CD4+ and CD8+ T cells in blood was seen between baseline and week 6. After ivuxolimab, more expanded clones were found on average in CD8+ T cells than in CD4+ T cells.

The germline ends are 9 bases apart after V is trimmed by 6 bases and J by 4 bases. The CDR3 holds 12 amino acids from the cysteine to the phenylalanine. Only the CDR3 part of the read is kept: 36 bases, read in frame from the first base. In the germline V gene, CDR1 corresponds to SNHLY and CDR2 to FYNNEI. Patients with a history of autoimmune disease or receiving systemic immunosuppression were excluded from the trial. Peripheral blood for TCR sequencing was collected from all dose cohorts at baseline, on cycle 4 day 1, and on cycle 7 day 1. The samples were drawn from a first-in-human, open-label, multicenter phase I dose-escalation trial of ivuxolimab. The trial enrolled adults with locally advanced or metastatic head and neck squamous cell, hepatocellular, melanoma or renal cell carcinoma. Before TCR sequencing, CD4+ T cells and CD8+ T cells were sorted from peripheral blood as separate populations.

The specimen comprised CD4+ or CD8+ T cells sorted from blood, sampled in a trial of the OX40 agonist ivuxolimab. The chain links TRBV2 with TRBJ2-5; a weak D assignment points to TRBD2 (6 bases agree). This receptor was identified in an adult with an advanced solid tumor such as melanoma, head and neck, liver or kidney cancer. The CDR3 has the sequence CASRTGGETQYF. The DNA reads TGTGCCAGCAGGACCGGGGGAGAGACCCAGTACTTC.